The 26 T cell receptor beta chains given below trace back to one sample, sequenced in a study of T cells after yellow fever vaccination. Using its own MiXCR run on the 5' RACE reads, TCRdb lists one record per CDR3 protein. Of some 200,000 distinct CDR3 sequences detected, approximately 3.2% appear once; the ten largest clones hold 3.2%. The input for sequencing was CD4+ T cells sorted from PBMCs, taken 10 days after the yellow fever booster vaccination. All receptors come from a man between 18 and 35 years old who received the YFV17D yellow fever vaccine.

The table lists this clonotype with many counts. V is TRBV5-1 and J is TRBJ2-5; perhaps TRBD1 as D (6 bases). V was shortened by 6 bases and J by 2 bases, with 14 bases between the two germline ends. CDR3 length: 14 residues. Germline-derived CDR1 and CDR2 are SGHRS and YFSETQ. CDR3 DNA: TGCGCCAGCACCCGGACAGCCCTACAAGAGACCCAGTACTTC. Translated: CASTRTALQETQYF.

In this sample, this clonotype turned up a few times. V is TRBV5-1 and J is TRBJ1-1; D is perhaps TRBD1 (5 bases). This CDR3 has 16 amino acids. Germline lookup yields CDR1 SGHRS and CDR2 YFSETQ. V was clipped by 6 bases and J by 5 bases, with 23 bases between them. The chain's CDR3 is CASTRTGLGPITEAFF. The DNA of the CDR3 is TGCGCCAGCACCCGGACCGGTCTGGGACCTATAACTGAAGCTTTCTTT.

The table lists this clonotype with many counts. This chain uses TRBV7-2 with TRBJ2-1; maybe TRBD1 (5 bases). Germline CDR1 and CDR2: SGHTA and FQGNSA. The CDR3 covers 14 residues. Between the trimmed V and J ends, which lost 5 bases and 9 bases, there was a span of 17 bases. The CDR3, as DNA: TGTGCCAGCAGCCAGGGATTCCAATCTGGTGAGCAGTTCTTC. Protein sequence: CASSQGFQSGEQFF.

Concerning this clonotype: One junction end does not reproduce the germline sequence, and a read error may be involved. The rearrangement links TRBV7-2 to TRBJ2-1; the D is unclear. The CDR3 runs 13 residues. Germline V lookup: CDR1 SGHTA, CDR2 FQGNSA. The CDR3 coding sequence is TGTGCCAGCAGCTTAGGAATCTACATTGAGCAGTTCTTC. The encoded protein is CASSLGIYIEQFF.

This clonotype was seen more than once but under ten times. The CDR3 sequence is CASSQEVGETQYF. CDR3 sequence (DNA): TGTGCCAGCAGCCAAGAGGTCGGTGAGACCCAGTACTTC. The V gene is TRBV3-1, the J gene TRBJ2-5, with D hard to call. Germline CDR1 is LGHDT and CDR2 is YNNKEL (reference sequence). There are 13 residues in the CDR3. V was clipped by 0 bases and J by 5 bases, with 7 bases between them.

CDR3 residues: CASPGGSGTDTQYF. The CDR3 DNA reads as TGTGCCAGCCCCGGTGGTAGCGGGACAGATACGCAGTATTTT. This chain joins TRBV7-2 and TRBJ2-3; 7 nucleotides align to TRBD2. This CDR3 is 14 amino acids long. CDR1 and CDR2 from the germline V gene are SGHTA and FQGNSA. V dropped 8 bases and J dropped 3; count of bases not matched to a gene: 8.

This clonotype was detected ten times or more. CDR3 loop: CASNTRTTTDTQYF. In DNA form, the CDR3 reads TGTGCCAGCAACACCCGGACCACCACAGATACGCAGTATTTT. This chain uses TRBV11-2 with TRBJ2-3, with D unresolved. Germline V gives CDR1 SGHAT, CDR2 FQNNGV. With 7 bases removed from V and 2 bases from J, the gap between germline ends came to 13 bases. The CDR3 is 14 amino acids.

DNA for the CDR3: TGCGCCAGCAGCTTGGAGGGAGTAATCTATGGCTACACCTTC. Translated, it gives CASSLEGVIYGYTF. The V gene is TRBV5-1, the J gene TRBJ1-2; D call uncertain. CDR3 length: 14 amino acids. Trimming cost V 0 bases and J 4 bases, with 10 bases left between them. Germline V gene sequence: CDR1 SGHRS, CDR2 YFSETQ.

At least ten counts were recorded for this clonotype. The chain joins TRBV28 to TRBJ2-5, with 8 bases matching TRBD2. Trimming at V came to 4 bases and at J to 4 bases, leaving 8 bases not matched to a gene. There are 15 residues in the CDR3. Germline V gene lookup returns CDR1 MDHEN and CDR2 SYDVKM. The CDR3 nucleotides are TGTGCCAGCAGTTCGGGAGGGGATTCTGCAGAGACCCAGTACTTC. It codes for CASSSGGDSAETQYF.

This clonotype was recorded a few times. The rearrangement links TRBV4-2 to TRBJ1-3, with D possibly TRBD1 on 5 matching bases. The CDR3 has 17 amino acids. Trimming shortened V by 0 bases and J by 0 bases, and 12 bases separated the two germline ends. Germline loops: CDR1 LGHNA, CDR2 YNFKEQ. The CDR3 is CASSQDRQGSSGNTIYF. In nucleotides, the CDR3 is TGTGCCAGCAGCCAAGACCGTCAGGGAAGCTCTGGAAACACCATATATTTT.

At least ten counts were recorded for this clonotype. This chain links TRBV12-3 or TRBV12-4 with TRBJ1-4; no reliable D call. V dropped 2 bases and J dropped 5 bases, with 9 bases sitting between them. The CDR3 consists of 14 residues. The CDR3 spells CASSLIRSNEKLFF. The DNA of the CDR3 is TGTGCCAGCAGTTTAATACGCTCGAATGAAAAACTGTTTTTT.

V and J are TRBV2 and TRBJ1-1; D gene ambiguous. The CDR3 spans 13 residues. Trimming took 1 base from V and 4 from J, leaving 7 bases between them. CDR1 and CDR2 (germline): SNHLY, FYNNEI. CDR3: CASSEGVGTEAFF. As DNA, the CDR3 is TGTGCCAGCAGTGAAGGGGTGGGCACTGAAGCTTTCTTT.

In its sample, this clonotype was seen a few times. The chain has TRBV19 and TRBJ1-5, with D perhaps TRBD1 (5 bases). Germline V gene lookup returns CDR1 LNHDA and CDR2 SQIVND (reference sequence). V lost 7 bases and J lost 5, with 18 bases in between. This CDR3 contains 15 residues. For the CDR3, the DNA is TGTGCCAGTAACCGGGTTGGGGGGGAATATCAGCCCCAGCATTTT. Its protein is CASNRVGGEYQPQHF.

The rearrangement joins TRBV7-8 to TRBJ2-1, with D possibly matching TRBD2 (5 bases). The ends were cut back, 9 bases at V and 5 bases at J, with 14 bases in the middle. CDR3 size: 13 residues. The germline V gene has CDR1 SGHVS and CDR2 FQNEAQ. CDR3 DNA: TGTGCCAGGTCAATGGGAGCAGACAATGAGCAGTTCTTC. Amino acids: CARSMGADNEQFF.

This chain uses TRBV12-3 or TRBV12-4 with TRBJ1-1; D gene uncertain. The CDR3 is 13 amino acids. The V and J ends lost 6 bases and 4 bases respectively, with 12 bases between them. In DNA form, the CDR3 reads TGTGCCAGCAGCCTGATATTCGGCACTGAAGCTTTCTTT. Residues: CASSLIFGTEAFF.

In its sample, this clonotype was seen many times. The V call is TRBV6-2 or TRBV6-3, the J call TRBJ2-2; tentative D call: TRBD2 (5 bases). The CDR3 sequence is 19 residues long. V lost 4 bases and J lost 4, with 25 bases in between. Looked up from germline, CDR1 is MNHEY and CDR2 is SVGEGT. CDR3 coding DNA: TGTGCCAGCAGTTGGGAAGGGCCCGGACTTCTACCCTCCACCGGGGAGCTGTTTTTT. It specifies CASSWEGPGLLPSTGELFF.

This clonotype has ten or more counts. The CDR3 DNA reads as TGTGCCAGCAGCTTTTCTGGGGGAATCACTGAAGCTTTCTTT. Translation: CASSFSGGITEAFF. The gene calls are TRBV7-2 and TRBJ1-1; a possible D gene is TRBD1 (5 bases). Germline V gene sequence: CDR1 SGHTA, CDR2 FQGNSA. The CDR3 loop spans 14 amino acids. Trimming took off 3 bases at V and 4 bases at J, with 12 bases between the two ends.

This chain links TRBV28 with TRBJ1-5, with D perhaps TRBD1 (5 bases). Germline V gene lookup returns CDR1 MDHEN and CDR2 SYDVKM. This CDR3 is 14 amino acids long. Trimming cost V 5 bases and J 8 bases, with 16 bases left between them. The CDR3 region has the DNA TGTGCCAGCAGTCCTCGTATAGGGGTTAAGCCCCAGCATTTT. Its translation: CASSPRIGVKPQHF.

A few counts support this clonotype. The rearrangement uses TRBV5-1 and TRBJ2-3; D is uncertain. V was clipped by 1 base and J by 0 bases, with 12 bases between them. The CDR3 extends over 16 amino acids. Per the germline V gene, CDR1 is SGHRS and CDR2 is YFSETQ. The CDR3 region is CASSLPDGSSTDTQYF. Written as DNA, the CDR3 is TGCGCCAGCAGCTTGCCAGATGGCTCTAGCACAGATACGCAGTATTTT. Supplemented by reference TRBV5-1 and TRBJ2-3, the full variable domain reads KAGVTQTPRYLIKTRGQQVTLSCSPISGHRSVSWYQQTPGQGLQFLFEYFSETQRNKGNFPGRFSGRQFSNSRSEMNVSTLELGDSALYLCASSLPDGSSTDTQYFGPGTRLTVL.

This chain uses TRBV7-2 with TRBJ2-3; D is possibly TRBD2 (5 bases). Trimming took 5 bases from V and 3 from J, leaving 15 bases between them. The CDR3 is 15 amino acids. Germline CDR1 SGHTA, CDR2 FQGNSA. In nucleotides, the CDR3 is TGTGCCAGCAGCCCCGCGGGTCAGGAAACAGATACGCAGTATTTT. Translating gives CASSPAGQETDTQYF. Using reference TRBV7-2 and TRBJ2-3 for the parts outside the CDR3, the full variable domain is GAGVSQSPSNKVTEKGKDVELRCDPISGHTALYWYRQSLGQGLEFLIYFQGNSAPDKSGLPSDRFSAERTGGSVSTLTIQRTQQEDSAVYLCASSPAGQETDTQYFGPGTRLTVL.

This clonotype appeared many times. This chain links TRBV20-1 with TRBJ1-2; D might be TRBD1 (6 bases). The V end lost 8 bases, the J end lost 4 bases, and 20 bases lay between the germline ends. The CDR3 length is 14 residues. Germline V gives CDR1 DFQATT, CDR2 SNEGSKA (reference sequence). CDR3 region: CSLGWGRGAYGYTF. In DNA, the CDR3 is TGCAGTCTTGGTTGGGGGCGCGGGGCCTATGGCTACACCTTC.

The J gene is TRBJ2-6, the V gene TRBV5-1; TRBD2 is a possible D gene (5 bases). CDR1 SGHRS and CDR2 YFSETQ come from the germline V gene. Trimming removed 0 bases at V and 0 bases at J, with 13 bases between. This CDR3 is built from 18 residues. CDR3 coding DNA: TGCGCCAGCAGCTTGGGGACTCGGCTGGGCTCTGGGGCCAACGTCCTGACTTTC. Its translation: CASSLGTRLGSGANVLTF.

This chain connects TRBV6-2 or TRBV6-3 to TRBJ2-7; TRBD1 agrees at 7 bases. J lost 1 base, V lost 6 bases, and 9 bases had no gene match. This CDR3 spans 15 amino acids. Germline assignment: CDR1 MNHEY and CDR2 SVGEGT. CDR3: CASRGRGRESYEQYV. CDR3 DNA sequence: TGTGCCAGCAGAGGAAGGGGGCGAGAATCCTACGAGCAGTACGTC.

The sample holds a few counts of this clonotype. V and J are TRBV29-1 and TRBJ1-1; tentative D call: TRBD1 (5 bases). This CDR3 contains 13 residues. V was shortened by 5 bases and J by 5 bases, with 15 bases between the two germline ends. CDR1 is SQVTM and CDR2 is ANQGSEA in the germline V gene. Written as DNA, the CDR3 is TGCAGCGTTACCCGGGGGGGTTGGACTGAAGCTTTCTTT. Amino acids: CSVTRGGWTEAFF.

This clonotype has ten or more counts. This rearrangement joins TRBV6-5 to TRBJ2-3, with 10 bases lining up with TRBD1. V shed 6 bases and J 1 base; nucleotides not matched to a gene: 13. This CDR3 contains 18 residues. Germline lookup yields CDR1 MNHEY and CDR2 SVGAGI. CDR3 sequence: CASRRFHPGTGGTDTQYF. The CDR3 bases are TGTGCCAGCAGACGCTTTCACCCCGGGACAGGGGGCACAGATACGCAGTATTTT.

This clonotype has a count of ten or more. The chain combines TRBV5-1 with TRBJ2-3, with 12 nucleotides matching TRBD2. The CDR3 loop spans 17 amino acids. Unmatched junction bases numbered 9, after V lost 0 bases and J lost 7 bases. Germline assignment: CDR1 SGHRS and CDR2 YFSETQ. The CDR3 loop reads CASSLETSGGPGHTQYF. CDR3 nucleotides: TGCGCCAGCAGCTTGGAGACTAGCGGGGGCCCGGGGCATACGCAGTATTTT.